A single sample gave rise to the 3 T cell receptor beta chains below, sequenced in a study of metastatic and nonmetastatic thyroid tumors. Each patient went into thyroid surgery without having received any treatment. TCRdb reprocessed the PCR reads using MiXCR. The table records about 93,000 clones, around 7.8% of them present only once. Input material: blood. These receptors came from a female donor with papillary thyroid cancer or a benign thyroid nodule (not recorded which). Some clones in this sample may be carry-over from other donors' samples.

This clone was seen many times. CDR3: CASSIRQGPGELFF. Here the CDR3 DNA reads TGTGCCAGCAGTATAAGACAGGGGCCCGGGGAGCTGTTTTTT. The genes are TRBV12-3 or TRBV12-4 and TRBJ2-2; TRBD1 matches at 8 bases. The CDR3 length is 14 residues. V lost 5 bases to trimming and J lost 6 bases; unmatched junction nucleotides: 5.

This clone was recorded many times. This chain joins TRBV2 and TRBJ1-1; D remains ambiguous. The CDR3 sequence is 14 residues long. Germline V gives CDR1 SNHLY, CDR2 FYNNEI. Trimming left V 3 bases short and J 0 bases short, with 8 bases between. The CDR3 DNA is TGTGCCAGCAGTGACCGGGGTTTGAACACTGAAGCTTTCTTT. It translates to CASSDRGLNTEAFF.

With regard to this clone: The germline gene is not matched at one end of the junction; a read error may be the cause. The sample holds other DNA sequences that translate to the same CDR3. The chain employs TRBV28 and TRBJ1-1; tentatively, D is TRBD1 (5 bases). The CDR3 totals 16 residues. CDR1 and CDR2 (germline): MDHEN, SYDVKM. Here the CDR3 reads CASSSPGSPGGTEAFF. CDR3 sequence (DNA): TGTGCCAGCAGTTCTCCGGGATCACCTGGGGGAACTGAAGCGTTCTTT.